This T cell receptor beta chain is from a study of early T cells in non-severe SARS-CoV-2 infection. The overall study: Unpaired chains resulted from sequencing bulk RNA of unsorted whole blood. Study-level results: Matching against VDJdb likely underestimated virus-specific expansions, favoring anti-spike CD8.

Unique molecular identifiers were attached to individual cDNA molecules. MiXCR, applied by TCRdb to the 5' RACE reads, yields one record per CDR3 protein. Here the sample spans 28,000 or so distinct CDR3 sequences, approximately 5.3% being singletons. At least ten counts were recorded for this clonotype. What it binds is unknown. The sequenced sample was whole blood. The sequence derives from an adult who was a healthcare worker with PCR-confirmed SARS-CoV-2 infection or an uninfected control (not recorded which).

The CDR3 loop reads CSARFVGRDRVDYGYTF. DNA of the CDR3: TGCAGTGCTAGATTCGTTGGCCGGGACAGGGTAGATTATGGCTACACCTTC. The J gene is TRBJ1-2, the V gene TRBV20-1, with 9 bases matching TRBD1. The CDR3 covers 17 residues. Germline values: CDR1 DFQATT, CDR2 SNEGSKA (reference sequence). V lost 2 bases, J lost 5 bases, and 15 bases stayed unmatched.